The subject of this entry is one TCR beta chain. For each CDR3 protein, TCRdb gives one entry from its re-call of the 5' RACE reads, without DNA. The sample totals fewer than 400,000 distinct CDR3 sequences; its top ten clones hold roughly 10%. The data were obtained in a study of T cells expressing NK-cell markers. The CDR3 totals 14 residues. CDR1 SGHRS and CDR2 YFSETQ come from the germline V gene. The V call is TRBV5-1, the J call TRBJ1-2; TCRdb's D call, TRBD1, is unchecked because there is no DNA. Sequencing input: blood T cells: a sorted CD56 or NKG2C T cell subset, CD4+ or CD8+ T cells, or bulk PBMC T cells (not recorded which). The receptor comes from a woman in her fifties or sixties in good health. The CDR3 loop is CASSLAGGDGGYTF.